The subject of this entry is one TCR beta chain. Its antigen is undetermined. The sample is drawn from a study of cytomegalovirus exposure and HLA in healthy donors. Study summary: The 100 to 150 validation repertoires used the same platform as the roughly 670 first-cohort repertoires, a later analysis reported. Broader study findings: Cytomegalovirus status was reportedly diagnosed by the classifier with high sensitivity and specificity. Researchers reported that a few CMV-associated chains were confirmed in vitro as CMV antigen-specific.

The CDR3 sequence is 15 residues long. V lost 2 bases, J lost 10 bases, and 7 bases stayed unmatched. Germline lookup yields CDR1 KGHSH and CDR2 LQKENI. Profiled with immunoSEQ multiplex PCR; TCRdb holds only in-frame clones, not every one. The sample contains approximately 220,000 clones, 75% to 95% of which appear only once. This clonotype was sampled from a woman aged 18-29 years in good health and CMV-seronegative. The rearrangement links TRBV18 to TRBJ2-1; 11 nucleotides agree with TRBD2. The sequenced sample was PBMCs. CDR3 in amino acids: CASSPLLAGAEEQFF. Written as DNA, the CDR3 is TGTGCCAGCTCACCATTACTAGCGGGAGCCGAAGAGCAGTTCTTC.